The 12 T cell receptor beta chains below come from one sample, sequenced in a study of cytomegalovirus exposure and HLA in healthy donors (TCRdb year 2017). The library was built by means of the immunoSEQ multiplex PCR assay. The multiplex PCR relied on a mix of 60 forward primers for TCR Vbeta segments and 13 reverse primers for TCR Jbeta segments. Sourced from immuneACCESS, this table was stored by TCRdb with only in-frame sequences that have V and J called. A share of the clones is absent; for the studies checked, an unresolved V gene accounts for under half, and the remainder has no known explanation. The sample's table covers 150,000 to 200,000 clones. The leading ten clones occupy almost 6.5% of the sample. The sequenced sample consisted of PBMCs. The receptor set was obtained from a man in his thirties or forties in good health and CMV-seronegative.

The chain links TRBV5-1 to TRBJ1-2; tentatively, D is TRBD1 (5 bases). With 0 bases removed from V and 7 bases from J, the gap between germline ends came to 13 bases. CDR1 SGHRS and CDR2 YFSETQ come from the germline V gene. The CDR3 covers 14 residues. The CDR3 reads CASSLAARVGGYTF. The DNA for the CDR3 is TGCGCCAGCAGCTTGGCCGCCAGGGTAGGTGGCTACACCTTC.

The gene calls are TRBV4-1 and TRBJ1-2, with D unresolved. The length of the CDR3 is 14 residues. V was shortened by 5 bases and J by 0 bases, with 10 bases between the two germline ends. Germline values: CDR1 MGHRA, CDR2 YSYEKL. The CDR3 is CASSSRTANYGYTF. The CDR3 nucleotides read TGCGCCAGCAGCTCCCGGACTGCTAACTATGGCTACACCTTC.

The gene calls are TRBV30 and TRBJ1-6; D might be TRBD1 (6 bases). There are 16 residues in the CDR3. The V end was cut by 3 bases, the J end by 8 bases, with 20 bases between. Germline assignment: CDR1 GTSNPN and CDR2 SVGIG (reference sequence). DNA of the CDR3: TGTGCCTGGAGGGGAGAAGGACAGTCGTCTTATTCACCCCTCCACTTT. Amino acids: CAWRGEGQSSYSPLHF.

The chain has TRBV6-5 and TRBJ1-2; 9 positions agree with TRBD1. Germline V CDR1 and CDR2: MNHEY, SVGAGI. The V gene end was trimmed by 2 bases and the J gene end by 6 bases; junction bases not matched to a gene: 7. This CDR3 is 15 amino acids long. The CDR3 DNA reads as TGTGCCAGCAGTTACCGGGTGGGACAGGGCCATGGCTACACCTTC. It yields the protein CASSYRVGQGHGYTF.

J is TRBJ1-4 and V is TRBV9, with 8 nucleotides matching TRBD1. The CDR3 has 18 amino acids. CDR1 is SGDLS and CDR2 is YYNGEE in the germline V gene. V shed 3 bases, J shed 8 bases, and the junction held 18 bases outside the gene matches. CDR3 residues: CASSAHGEGTGLREKLFF. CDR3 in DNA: TGTGCCAGCAGCGCCCACGGGGAGGGGACAGGACTGCGGGAAAAACTGTTTTTT.

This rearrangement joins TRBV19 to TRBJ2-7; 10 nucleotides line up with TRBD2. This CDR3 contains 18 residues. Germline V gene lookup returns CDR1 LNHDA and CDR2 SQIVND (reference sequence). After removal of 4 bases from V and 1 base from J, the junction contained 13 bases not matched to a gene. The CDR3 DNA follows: TGTGCCAGTAGTACAAACCTGGCTAGCGGGGGCCCATCCTACGAGCAGTACTTC. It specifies CASSTNLASGGPSYEQYF.

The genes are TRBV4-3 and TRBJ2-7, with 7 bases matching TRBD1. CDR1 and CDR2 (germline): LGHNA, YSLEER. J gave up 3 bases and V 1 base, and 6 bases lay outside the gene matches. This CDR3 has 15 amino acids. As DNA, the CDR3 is TGCGCCAGCAGCCAAGCCGGGACAGAGAACTACGAGCAGTACTTC. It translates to CASSQAGTENYEQYF.

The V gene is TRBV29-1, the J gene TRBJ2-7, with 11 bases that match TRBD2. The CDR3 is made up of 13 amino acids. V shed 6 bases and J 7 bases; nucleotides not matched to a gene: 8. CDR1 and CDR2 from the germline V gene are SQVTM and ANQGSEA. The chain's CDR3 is CSVLLAGVGEQYF. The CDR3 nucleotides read TGCAGCGTGCTACTAGCGGGAGTAGGTGAGCAGTACTTC.

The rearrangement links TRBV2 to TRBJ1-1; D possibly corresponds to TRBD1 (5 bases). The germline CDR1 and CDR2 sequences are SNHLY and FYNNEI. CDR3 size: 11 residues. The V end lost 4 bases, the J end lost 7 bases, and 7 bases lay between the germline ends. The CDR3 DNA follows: TGTGCCAGCAGTGGGGGACTTGAAGCTTTCTTT. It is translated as CASSGGLEAFF.

CDR3 protein: CASSKTGGQETQYF. DNA for the CDR3: TGTGCCAGCAGCAAGACAGGGGGCCAAGAGACCCAGTACTTC. The V call is TRBV9, the J call TRBJ2-5; 9 nucleotides match TRBD1. Germline trimming cut 4 bases from V and 1 base from J; bases unmatched to any gene: 2. In germline, CDR1 is SGDLS, CDR2 YYNGEE. The CDR3 sequence is 14 residues long.

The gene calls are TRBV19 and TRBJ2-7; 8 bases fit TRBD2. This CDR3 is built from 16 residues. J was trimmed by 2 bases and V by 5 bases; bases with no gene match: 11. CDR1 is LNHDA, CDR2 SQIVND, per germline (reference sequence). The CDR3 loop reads CASSWVSGIDAYEQYF. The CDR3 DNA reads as TGTGCCAGTAGTTGGGTTAGCGGGATCGACGCCTACGAGCAGTACTTC.

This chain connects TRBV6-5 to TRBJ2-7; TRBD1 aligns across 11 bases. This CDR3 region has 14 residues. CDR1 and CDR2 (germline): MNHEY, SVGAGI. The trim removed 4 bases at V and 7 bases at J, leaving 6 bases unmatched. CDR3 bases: TGTGCCAGCAGTTTGTCGGGACAGGGGGTTGAGCAGTACTTC. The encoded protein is CASSLSGQGVEQYF.